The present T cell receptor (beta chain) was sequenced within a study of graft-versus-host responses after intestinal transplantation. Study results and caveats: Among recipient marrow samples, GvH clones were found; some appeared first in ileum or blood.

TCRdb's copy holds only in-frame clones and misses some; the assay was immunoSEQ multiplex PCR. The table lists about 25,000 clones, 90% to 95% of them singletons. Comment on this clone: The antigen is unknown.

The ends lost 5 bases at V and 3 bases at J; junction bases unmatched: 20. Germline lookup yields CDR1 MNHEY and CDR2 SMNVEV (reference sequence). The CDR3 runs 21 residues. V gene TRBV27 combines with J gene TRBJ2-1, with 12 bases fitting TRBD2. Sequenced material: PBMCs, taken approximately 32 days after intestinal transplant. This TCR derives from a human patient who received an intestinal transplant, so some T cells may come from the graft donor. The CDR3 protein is CASSTDPTSGSLPIYYNEQFF. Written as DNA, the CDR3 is TGTGCCAGCAGTACGGACCCGACTAGCGGGAGCCTACCTATATACTACAATGAGCAGTTCTTC.